The 7 T cell receptor beta chains below come from one sample, sequenced in a study of chemoradiotherapy in HPV16-positive cancers. Repertoires were generated with immunoSEQ multiplex PCR, while TCRdb's copy carries only in-frame clones and drops some. This sample yields about 12,000 clones, of which around 85% are seen a single time; 5.8% belongs to the top ten. The sample here was blood, taken from a patient who underwent chemoradiotherapy. The receptors were gathered from a human donor with HPV-associated anogenital cancer.

This clone was detected once. This chain connects TRBV19 to TRBJ2-1; 7 bases line up with TRBD2. Per germline, CDR1 LNHDA and CDR2 SQIVND (reference sequence). CDR3 length: 15 residues. V shed 6 bases, J shed 7 bases, and the junction held 12 bases outside the gene matches. The CDR3 loop reads CASRGGTRANNEQFF. In DNA form, the CDR3 reads TGTGCCAGTAGGGGGGGGACGCGCGCTAATAATGAGCAGTTCTTC.

The rearrangement joins TRBV19 to TRBJ1-5; 8 bases match TRBD1. This CDR3 contains 14 residues. The junction had 3 bases not matched to a gene; V was cut back by 2 bases and J by 6 bases. The germline gives CDR1 LNHDA, CDR2 SQIVND (reference sequence). The DNA for the CDR3 is TGTGCCAGTAGTATAACAGGGGGGGGTCAGCCCCAGCATTTT. Its translation: CASSITGGGQPQHF.

This clone is termed medium-sized. The chain is built from TRBV6-4 and TRBJ2-1; TRBD1 is a possible D gene (6 bases). The length of the CDR3 is 13 residues. V was clipped by 0 bases and J by 6 bases, with 6 bases between them. Germline loops: CDR1 MRHNA, CDR2 SNTAGT. CDR3 sequence: CASSDSDSNEQFF. CDR3 bases: TGTGCCAGCAGTGACTCGGACAGCAATGAGCAGTTCTTC.

The V gene is TRBV19, the J gene TRBJ2-1; 11 nucleotides line up with TRBD2. Looked up from germline, CDR1 is LNHDA and CDR2 is SQIVND (reference sequence). This CDR3 has 15 amino acids. With 8 bases clipped from V and 6 bases from J, the junction kept 9 bases outside the gene matches. In nucleotides, the CDR3 is TGTGCCAGTCGATTCGCTAGCGGGGGGACCAATGAGCAGTTCTTC. It translates to CASRFASGGTNEQFF.

This chain joins TRBV18 and TRBJ2-6, with a tentative D call TRBD1 (5 bases). This CDR3 comprises 15 residues. Trimming removed 6 bases from V and 0 bases from J, with 9 bases in between. Germline V CDR1 and CDR2: KGHSH, LQKENI. CDR3 residues: CASSADNSGANVLTF. CDR3 coding DNA: TGTGCCAGCTCGGCGGACAACTCTGGGGCCAACGTCCTGACTTTC.

This chain connects TRBV5-1 to TRBJ1-4, with D possibly TRBD1 on 6 matching bases. The ends were cut back, 1 base at V and 10 bases at J, with 23 bases in the middle. Germline V lookup: CDR1 SGHRS, CDR2 YFSETQ. The length of the CDR3 is 17 residues. CDR3 sequence reads: CASSLNAGGEAKSKLFF. The CDR3 coding sequence is TGCGCCAGCAGCTTGAACGCCGGGGGCGAGGCGAAGTCAAAACTGTTTTTT. Full variable domain (remainder filled in from reference TRBV5-1 and TRBJ1-4): KAGVTQTPRYLIKTRGQQVTLSCSPISGHRSVSWYQQTPGQGLQFLFEYFSETQRNKGNFPGRFSGRQFSNSRSEMNVSTLELGDSALYLCASSLNAGGEAKSKLFFGSGTQLSVL.

V and J are TRBV2 and TRBJ1-4; tentatively, D is TRBD1 (5 bases). The CDR3 consists of 15 residues. Germline V lookup: CDR1 SNHLY, CDR2 FYNNEI. The V end lost 2 bases, the J end lost 9 bases, and 16 bases lay between the germline ends. Here the CDR3 DNA reads TGTGCCAGCAGTGAATTCGAAATCAGGGCGCAAAAACTGTTTTTT. Translated: CASSEFEIRAQKLFF.